The 15 T cell receptor beta chains presented below share a single source sample, sequenced in a study of cytomegalovirus exposure and HLA in healthy donors (TCRdb year 2017). Library preparation was by the immunoSEQ multiplex PCR assay. For the multiplex PCR, a mixture combining 60 forward primers for TCR Vbeta segments and 13 reverse primers for TCR Jbeta segments was used. TCRdb holds this immuneACCESS table with in-frame rearrangements only. Some clones are missing; in checked studies, unresolved V genes explain under half, and the rest has no known cause. This sample's records show some 67,000 clones. The ten largest make up about 1.7% of the sample. Sequenced sample: PBMCs. The receptors were sampled from a woman under 40 in good health and CMV-seronegative.

The chain joins TRBV20-1 to TRBJ2-7; TRBD2 agrees at 7 bases. J lost 9 bases, V lost 3 bases, and 5 bases had no gene match. Germline CDR1 reads DFQATT; CDR2 reads SNEGSKA (reference sequence). The CDR3 is 11 amino acids. CDR3 protein: CSASPAGRQYF. CDR3 nucleotide sequence: TGCAGTGCTAGCCCAGCGGGGAGGCAGTACTTC.

The genes are TRBV6-5 and TRBJ1-5; a weak D match, TRBD1 (6 bases). Trimming cost V 6 bases and J 0 bases, with 12 bases left between them. Per germline, CDR1 MNHEY and CDR2 SVGAGI. The CDR3 loop spans 15 amino acids. Here the CDR3 DNA reads TGTGCCAGCAGCCGGGACATCAATAGCAATCAGCCCCAGCATTTT. It yields the protein CASSRDINSNQPQHF.

This chain joins TRBV28 and TRBJ1-5; D unclear. Germline-derived CDR1 and CDR2 are MDHEN and SYDVKM. The CDR3 extends over 14 amino acids. With 5 bases removed from V and 0 bases from J, the gap between germline ends came to 8 bases. CDR3 coding DNA: TGTGCCAGCAGTCGAACTGTTAGCAATCAGCCCCAGCATTTT. This sequence encodes CASSRTVSNQPQHF.

This chain uses TRBV27 with TRBJ1-1; no clear D gene. V shed 6 bases and J shed 0 bases, with 20 bases lying between them. The germline CDR1 and CDR2 sequences are MNHEY and SMNVEV (reference sequence). CDR3 size: 17 residues. CDR3 in DNA: TGTGCCAGCAGCCCTCCCCCCCTTACACAGATGAACACTGAAGCTTTCTTT. It is translated as CASSPPPLTQMNTEAFF.

This chain joins TRBV6-1 and TRBJ1-5; D gene unclear. The germline CDR1 and CDR2 sequences are MNHNS and SASEGT. There are 13 residues in the CDR3. Trimming left V 1 base short and J 1 base short, with 2 bases between. This CDR3 is CASSEVSNQPQHF. The CDR3 region has the DNA TGTGCCAGCAGTGAAGTAAGCAATCAGCCCCAGCATTTT.

The chain combines TRBV14 with TRBJ2-7, with D perhaps TRBD2 (6 bases). The CDR3 length is 15 residues. Germline lookup yields CDR1 SGHDN and CDR2 FVKESK. V was pared by 4 bases and J by 7 bases, with 20 bases between. The chain's CDR3 is CASSPLSGLAREQYF. Here the CDR3 DNA reads TGTGCCAGCAGCCCCCTAAGCGGGTTAGCTCGTGAGCAGTACTTC.

The chain has TRBV2 and TRBJ2-1; 7 nucleotides agree with TRBD2. The CDR3 totals 16 residues. The J segment lost 0 bases and the V segment lost 6 bases, leaving 8 bases of the junction unmatched. Germline-derived CDR1 and CDR2 are SNHLY and FYNNEI. The CDR3 protein is CASSGSAGSSYNEQFF. CDR3 DNA sequence: TGTGCCAGCAGCGGTTCAGCGGGGAGCTCCTACAATGAGCAGTTCTTC.

The chain joins TRBV7-6 to TRBJ2-2; the match to TRBD1 covers 7 bases. Germline lookup yields CDR1 SGHVS and CDR2 FNYEAQ. There are 15 residues in the CDR3. With V trimmed by 4 bases and J by 0 bases, 2 bases remained unmatched. Written as DNA, the CDR3 is TGTGCCAGCAGCTCGGGACAGCCGAACACCGGGGAGCTGTTTTTT. Protein product: CASSSGQPNTGELFF.

The chain uses TRBV7-6 and TRBJ2-5; 11 nucleotides agree with TRBD2. Per germline, CDR1 SGHVS and CDR2 FNYEAQ. The ends lost 6 bases at V and 9 bases at J; junction bases unmatched: 15. The CDR3 runs 16 residues. The CDR3 reads CASSRPFSGRERSQYF. The CDR3 DNA is TGTGCCAGCAGTCGCCCTTTTAGCGGGAGGGAGCGGTCCCAGTACTTC. The full variable domain, rest sourced from reference TRBV7-6 and TRBJ2-5, is GAGVSQSPRYKVTKRGQDVALRCDPISGHVSLYWYRQALGQGPEFLTYFNYEAQQDKSGLPNDRFSAERPEGSISTLTIQRTEQRDSAMYRCASSRPFSGRERSQYFGPGTRLLVL.

The rearrangement links TRBV7-9 to TRBJ2-7; 7 bases are a match to TRBD1. With V trimmed by 4 bases and J by 4 bases, 7 bases remained unmatched. This CDR3 has 14 amino acids. Germline values: CDR1 SEHNR, CDR2 FQNEAQ (reference sequence). In DNA form, the CDR3 reads TGTGCCAGCAGCTACTCCGGGACAGCTTACGAGCAGTACTTC. Translated, it gives CASSYSGTAYEQYF.

The chain recombines TRBV4-1 with TRBJ2-7; D gene ambiguous. V lost 0 bases and J lost 7, with 19 bases in between. The CDR3 spans 16 residues. Germline V gene sequence: CDR1 MGHRA, CDR2 YSYEKL. The CDR3 DNA follows: TGCGCCAGCAGCCAAGAGCCTCCGCTAGAGGTTCAAGAGCAGTACTTC. Its translation: CASSQEPPLEVQEQYF.

V usage is TRBV7-8 and J usage is TRBJ1-2, with unresolved D. Germline V gene data show CDR1 as SGHVS and CDR2 as FQNEAQ. V gave up 7 bases and J gave up 6 bases, with 18 bases separating them. The CDR3 spans 14 residues. The CDR3 DNA reads TGTGCCAGCACGGAGCGGGTTTTCTCCGATGGCTACACCTTC. Amino acid sequence: CASTERVFSDGYTF.

The chain links TRBV30 to TRBJ2-5; TRBD2 matches at 8 bases. The CDR3 covers 15 residues. CDR1 and CDR2 from the germline V gene are GTSNPN and SVGIG (reference sequence). V lost 4 bases and J lost 1; bases outside the gene matches: 8. DNA for the CDR3: TGTGCCTGGACCCGGGGAGCGGGAGTCCAAGAGACCCAGTACTTC. Residues: CAWTRGAGVQETQYF.

The CDR3 region is CSVDLARGPYNEQFF. CDR3 in DNA: TGCAGCGTTGATCTGGCCAGGGGCCCCTACAATGAGCAGTTCTTC. The chain carries TRBV29-1 and TRBJ2-1, with D perhaps matching TRBD1 (6 bases). Per the germline V gene, CDR1 is SQVTM and CDR2 is ANQGSEA. Trimming removed 3 bases from V and 2 bases from J, with 14 bases in between. The CDR3 totals 15 residues.

The V call is TRBV4-3, the J call TRBJ2-6, with TRBD2 as a possible D gene (7 bases). Between the trimmed V and J ends, which lost 1 base and 0 bases, there was a span of 10 bases. The CDR3 spans 17 residues. Germline CDR1 LGHNA, CDR2 YSLEER. In DNA, the CDR3 is TGCGCCAGCAGCCAAGCGGGGGGCCTCTCTGGGGCCAACGTCCTGACTTTC. It is translated as CASSQAGGLSGANVLTF.